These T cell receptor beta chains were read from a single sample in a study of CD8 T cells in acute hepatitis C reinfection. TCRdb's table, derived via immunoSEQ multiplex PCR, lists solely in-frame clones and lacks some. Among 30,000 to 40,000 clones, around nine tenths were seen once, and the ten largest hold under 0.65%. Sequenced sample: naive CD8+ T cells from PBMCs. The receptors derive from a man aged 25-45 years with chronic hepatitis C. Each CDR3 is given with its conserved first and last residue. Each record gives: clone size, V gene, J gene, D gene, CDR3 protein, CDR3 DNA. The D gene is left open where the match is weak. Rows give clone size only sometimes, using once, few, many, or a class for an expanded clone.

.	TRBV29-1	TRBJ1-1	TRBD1	CSVETGALEAFF	TGCAGCGTTGAAACAGGGGCCCTTGAAGCTTTCTTT
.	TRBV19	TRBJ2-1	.	CASSAMGLTYNEQFF	TGTGCCAGTAGCGCCATGGGCCTTACCTACAATGAGCAGTTCTTC
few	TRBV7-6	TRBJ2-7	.	CASSLGPSYEQYF	TGTGCCAGCAGCTTGGGACCGTCCTACGAGCAGTACTTC
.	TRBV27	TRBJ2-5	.	CASSLGVVAQETQYF	TGTGCCAGCAGTTTAGGAGTGGTGGCTCAAGAGACCCAGTACTTC
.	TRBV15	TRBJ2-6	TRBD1	CATSRDSWTGDSSGANVLTF	TGTGCCACCAGCAGAGATAGTTGGACAGGGGACAGCTCTGGGGCCAACGTCCTGACTTTC
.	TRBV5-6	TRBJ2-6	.	CASTSIGGGTSSGANVLTF	TGTGCCAGCACAAGTATTGGAGGAGGAACCAGCTCTGGGGCCAACGTCCTGACTTTC
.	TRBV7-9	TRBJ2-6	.	CASSSSTGSHSGANVLTF	TGTGCCAGCAGCTCCTCGACAGGCTCACACTCTGGGGCCAACGTCCTGACTTTC
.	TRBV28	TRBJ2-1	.	CASSLSVAANEQFF	TGTGCCAGCAGTTTATCTGTCGCCGCAAATGAGCAGTTCTTC
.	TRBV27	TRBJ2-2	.	CASSFGLATPGELFF	TGTGCCAGCAGTTTCGGGCTAGCGACTCCCGGGGAGCTGTTTTTT
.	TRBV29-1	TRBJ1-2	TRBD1	CSVASGQAANYGYTF	TGCAGCGTTGCTTCCGGACAGGCAGCTAACTATGGCTACACCTTC
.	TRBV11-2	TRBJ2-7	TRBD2	CASSLGGTSGFYEQYF	TGTGCCAGCAGCTTAGGTGGGACTAGCGGATTCTACGAGCAGTACTTC
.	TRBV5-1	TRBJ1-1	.	CATRQENTEAFF	TGCGCCACCAGACAGGAGAACACTGAAGCTTTCTTT
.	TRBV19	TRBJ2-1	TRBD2	CASTSGGLEQFF	TGTGCCAGTACTAGCGGGGGCCTTGAGCAGTTCTTC
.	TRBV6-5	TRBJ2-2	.	CASSYSGEPGELFF	TGTGCCAGCAGTTATTCTGGTGAACCCGGGGAGCTGTTTTTT
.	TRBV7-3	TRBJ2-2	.	CASSSTGNTGELFF	TGTGCCAGCAGCTCTACAGGGAACACCGGGGAGCTGTTTTTT
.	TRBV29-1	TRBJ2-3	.	CSVEDDGVTDTQYF	TGCAGCGTTGAAGACGACGGGGTCACAGATACGCAGTATTTT
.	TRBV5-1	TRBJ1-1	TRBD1	CASSWKPLTGGNTEAFF	TGCGCCAGCAGCTGGAAACCTTTGACAGGGGGCAACACTGAAGCTTTCTTT
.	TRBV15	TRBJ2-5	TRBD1	CATSIRAGTGETQYF	TGTGCCACCAGTATCAGAGCGGGGACAGGGGAGACCCAGTACTTC
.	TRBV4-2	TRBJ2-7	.	CASSQDPRGEQYF	TGTGCCAGCAGCCAAGATCCCAGGGGCGAGCAGTACTTC
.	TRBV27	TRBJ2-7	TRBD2	CASSYSGGSYEQYF	TGTGCCAGCAGTTACAGCGGGGGGTCCTACGAGCAGTACTTC
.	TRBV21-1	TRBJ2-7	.	CASSKFPYEQYF	TGTGCCAGCAGCAAATTCCCTTACGAGCAGTACTTC
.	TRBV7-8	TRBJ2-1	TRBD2	CASSLAGGINEQFF	TGTGCCAGCAGCTTAGCGGGGGGGATTAATGAGCAGTTCTTC
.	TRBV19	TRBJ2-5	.	CASSGGSRETQYF	TGTGCCAGTAGTGGGGGGAGTCGAGAGACCCAGTACTTC
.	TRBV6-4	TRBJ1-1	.	CASSVGDGTEAFF	TGTGCCAGCAGTGTCGGAGACGGCACTGAAGCTTTCTTT
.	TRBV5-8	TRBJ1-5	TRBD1	CASSFIIRDRDNQPQHF	TGTGCCAGCAGCTTTATAATCCGGGACAGGGATAATCAGCCCCAGCATTTT
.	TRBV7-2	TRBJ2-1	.	CASSLDLRGHSYNEQFF	TGTGCCAGCAGCTTAGATTTGCGCGGCCACTCCTACAATGAGCAGTTCTTC